This T cell receptor beta chain comes out of a study of blood T cell repertoires in COVID-19. On the study more broadly: Sites in the United States, Italy and Spain provided acute and convalescent COVID-19 samples. In each case, the material was cDNA or gDNA derived from T cells, B-cell-depleted T cells, or PBMCs.

In the original analysis: Using reference gene primer amplification, nucleated cell counts were estimated. The protocol was immunoSEQ multiplex PCR, while the TCRdb copy is restricted to in-frame clones and leaves out a portion. V, J and clone size reflect that table, while D and trimming were determined from the DNA. The sample includes a few hundred thousand clones, approximately 90% seen only once; the top ten take more than 0.95%. Specimen: peripheral blood. This TCR derives from a woman aged 40 to 50 who had recovered from COVID-19.

The CDR3 sequence is CASSPGGFQETQYF. The CDR3 DNA reads as TGTGCCAGCAGCCCCGGGGGGTTCCAAGAGACCCAGTACTTC. V and J are TRBV6-2 or TRBV6-3 and TRBJ2-5, with 7 positions matching TRBD2. The germline V gene encodes CDR1 MNHEY and CDR2 SVGEGT. Losses at the gene ends were 6 bases for V and 1 base for J; bases not matched to a gene: 5. This CDR3 is built from 14 residues.